Shown below are 31 T cell receptor beta chains from a single sample sequenced in a study of post-analysis software for immune sequencing data. Every TCR beta cDNA library bore unique molecular identifiers. TCRdb recomputed calls from the PCR reads with MiXCR, one row per CDR3 protein. Of about 820,000 distinct CDR3 sequences listed, roughly 50% are singletons. Their recognized antigens are unknown. Overall study results and limits: Controls had lower frequencies than patients of a few TRBV segments, which included TRBV5-6, TRBV5-1 and TRBV20-1.

Input material: blood. These receptors were collected from a girl under 18 with multiple sclerosis.

The rearrangement uses TRBV14 and TRBJ1-1, with D maybe TRBD1 (6 bases). CDR1 and CDR2 (germline): SGHDN, FVKESK. This CDR3 is built from 13 residues. Trimming stripped 1 base from V and 7 bases from J, with 10 bases between. The DNA for the CDR3 is TGTGCCAGCAGCCAAGGACAGGCCTATGAAGCTTTCTTT. Its protein product is CASSQGQAYEAFF.

Note on this clonotype: The junction shows a germline mismatch at one end, possibly a read error. The chain joins TRBV29-1 to TRBJ2-7; D remains ambiguous. Germline assignment: CDR1 SQVTM and CDR2 ANQGSEA. CDR3 length equals 14 residues. For the CDR3, the DNA is TGCAGTGTTGAGGTACGGGCCGAAGCCTACGAGCAGTACTTC. Protein: CSVEVRAEAYEQYF.

As to this clonotype: Its ends do not fully match the called genes, so a read error is possible. The chain employs TRBV6-6 and TRBJ2-7; 7 bases agree with TRBD1. Germline assignment: CDR1 MNHNY and CDR2 SVGAGI (reference sequence). The CDR3 covers 17 residues. CDR3 in DNA: TGTGCCGGCAGTTACTCTAAACGGGACAGAGGCTACGGGGAGCAGTACTTC. This encodes CAGSYSKRDRGYGEQYF.

The rearrangement links TRBV29-1 to TRBJ1-2, with 7 bases identical to TRBD1. V was clipped by 2 bases and J by 8 bases; unmatched bases: 23. Germline CDR1 and CDR2: SQVTM and ANQGSEA. The CDR3 is made up of 18 amino acids. This CDR3 reads CSVESRVNSPGTAGGYTF. CDR3 coding DNA: TGCAGCGTTGAATCCAGAGTCAATTCACCCGGGACAGCCGGCGGCTACACCTTC.

The genes are TRBV21-1 and TRBJ2-4; the table names TRBD1, a call not compared with the DNA. The end of the DNA is better explained by TRBJ2-7, so the J call may be wrong. TRBV21-1 is given as a pseudogene. The CDR3 consists of 15 residues. The CDR3 bases are TGTGCCAGCAGCAACGCGGGGGGAAGTAGGTACGAGCAGTACTTC. Residues: CASSNAGGSRYEQYF.

The table lists this clonotype with a few counts. The gene calls are TRBV7-8 and TRBJ2-2; a possible D gene is TRBD1 (5 bases). V lost 1 base and J lost 2, with 11 bases in between. Germline lookup yields CDR1 SGHVS and CDR2 FQNEAQ. This CDR3 has 16 residues. CDR3 DNA: TGTGCCAGCAGCTTAGGGTGGGGCACTAACACCGGGGAGCTGTTTTTT. Its translation is CASSLGWGTNTGELFF. The full variable domain, rest sourced from reference TRBV7-8 and TRBJ2-2, is GAGVSQSPRYKVAKRGQDVALRCDPISGHVSLFWYQQALGQGPEFLTYFQNEAQLDKSGLPSDRFFAERPEGSVSTLKIQRTQQEDSAVYLCASSLGWGTNTGELFFGEGSRLTVL.

V usage is TRBV24-1 and J usage is TRBJ2-1; TRBD2 aligns across 9 bases. The CDR3 sequence is 14 residues long. With V trimmed by 4 bases and J by 8 bases, 5 bases remained unmatched. CDR1 is KGHDR and CDR2 is SFDVKD in the germline V gene. The CDR3, as DNA: TGTGCCACCAGTGAGTCTAGCGGGAAGGATGAGCAGTTCTTC. Encoded protein: CATSESSGKDEQFF.

This chain links TRBV10-2 with TRBJ2-5, with D possibly called TRBD1 or TRBD2 (5 bases each). The CDR3 totals 14 residues. CDR1 is WSHSY and CDR2 is SAAADI in the germline V gene. With 0 bases removed from V and 11 bases from J, the gap between germline ends came to 16 bases. Here the CDR3 DNA reads TGCGCCAGCAGTGAGTCGGGTTGGGGGTTGCAGCAGTACTTC. Translating it yields CASSESGWGLQQYF.

The gene calls are TRBV7-8 and TRBJ1-1; 10 bases align to TRBD1. The germline V gene has CDR1 SGHVS and CDR2 FQNEAQ. V lost 3 bases and J lost 1; bases outside the gene matches: 8. There are 17 residues in the CDR3. The CDR3 reads CASSFHFGTGANTEAFF. CDR3 nucleotide sequence: TGTGCCAGCAGCTTTCATTTTGGGACAGGGGCGAACACTGAAGCTTTCTTT.

V and J are TRBV5-1 and TRBJ1-1; maybe TRBD1 (5 bases). Trimming removed 0 bases from V and 1 base from J, with 13 bases in between. The CDR3 contains 16 residues. Germline lookup yields CDR1 SGHRS and CDR2 YFSETQ. The CDR3, as DNA: TGCGCCAGCAGCTTGGGGGTTAGGGGCGGGAACACTGAAGCTTTCTTT. Translated, it gives CASSLGVRGGNTEAFF.

The chain is built from TRBV7-2 and TRBJ1-4; no firm D call. The V gene's germline CDR1 is SGHTA and CDR2 FQGNSA. This CDR3 contains 16 residues. Trimming took off 0 bases at V and 8 bases at J, with 16 bases between the two ends. CDR3 sequence: CASSLARAGGGEKLFF. In DNA form, the CDR3 reads TGTGCCAGCAGCTTAGCGCGGGCAGGCGGCGGGGAAAAACTGTTTTTT.

This clonotype has a single count. The genes are TRBV7-9 and TRBJ1-1; tentative D call: TRBD1 (5 bases). The CDR3 has 14 residues. Deletions cut 5 bases from V and 1 base from J, with 11 bases between. The V gene's germline CDR1 is SEHNR and CDR2 FQNEAQ (reference sequence). Here the CDR3 DNA reads TGTGCCAGCAGCGACCGGGACGGGAACACTGAAGCTTTCTTT. This gives the protein CASSDRDGNTEAFF.

This clonotype came up a few times. The chain has TRBV7-2 and TRBJ2-3; D is possibly TRBD2 (5 bases). The CDR3 covers 14 residues. Trimming removed 4 bases from V and 0 bases from J, with 8 bases in between. Germline V gives CDR1 SGHTA, CDR2 FQGNSA. The CDR3 DNA reads TGTGCCAGCAGCTCGAGGACTAGCACAGATACGCAGTATTTT. This sequence encodes CASSSRTSTDTQYF.

This clonotype was counted between two and nine times. The chain carries TRBV7-9 and TRBJ2-7, with TRBD1 matching over 11 bases. After removal of 2 bases from V and 0 bases from J, the junction contained 3 bases not matched to a gene. Germline V gene sequence: CDR1 SEHNR, CDR2 FQNEAQ (reference sequence). This CDR3 contains 16 residues. The CDR3 coding sequence is TGTGCCAGCAGCTTATCCGGGACAGGGGGCTCCTACGAGCAGTACTTC. Encoded protein: CASSLSGTGGSYEQYF.

With respect to this clonotype: The junction departs from germline at one end; a sequencing error may be responsible. This chain links TRBV7-9 with TRBJ2-1; 7 bases agree with TRBD2. This CDR3 has 13 amino acids. Germline V gives CDR1 SEHNR, CDR2 FQNEAQ (reference sequence). The DNA for the CDR3 is TGTGCCAGCAGGAATGGAGCGGGGAATGAGCAGTTTTTC. Translating gives CASRNGAGNEQFF. Full variable domain (remainder filled in from reference TRBV7-9 and TRBJ2-1): DTGVSQNPRHKITKRGQNVTFRCDPISEHNRLYWYRQTLGQGPEFLTYFQNEAQLEKSRLLSDRFSAERPKGSFSTLEIQRTEQGDSAMYLCASRNGAGNEQFFGPGTRLTVL.

This clonotype was found once. The chain links TRBV9 to TRBJ1-2, with unresolved D. Trimming stripped 1 base from V and 8 bases from J, with 9 bases between. The CDR3 has 12 amino acids. Germline V gene data show CDR1 as SGDLS and CDR2 as YYNGEE. The CDR3: CASSVRERGYTF. The CDR3 region has the DNA TGTGCCAGCAGCGTAAGGGAGAGAGGCTACACCTTC.

V is TRBV27 and J is TRBJ2-3, with D unclear. This CDR3 contains 11 residues. Per germline, CDR1 MNHEY and CDR2 SMNVEV (reference sequence). Trimming removed 7 bases from V and 3 bases from J, with 5 bases in between. CDR3 bases: TGTGCCAGCAAAAGGACAGATACGCAGTATTTT. This translates into CASKRTDTQYF.

This clonotype was found a few times. V gene TRBV5-1 combines with J gene TRBJ2-7; perhaps D is TRBD1 or TRBD2 (5 bases each). The CDR3 is made up of 18 amino acids. CDR1 and CDR2 from the germline V gene are SGHRS and YFSETQ. V lost 6 bases and J 2 bases, leaving 27 bases between the germline ends. The CDR3 reads CASTSIEGWTGKAYEQYF. The CDR3 DNA reads as TGCGCCAGCACCTCCATTGAGGGGTGGACGGGTAAGGCCTACGAGCAGTACTTC.

The chain combines TRBV20-1 with TRBJ2-5; TRBD2 agrees at 11 bases. The CDR3 totals 15 residues. Germline trimming cut 5 bases from V and 7 bases from J; bases unmatched to any gene: 12. The V gene's germline CDR1 is DFQATT and CDR2 SNEGSKA (reference sequence). The CDR3 DNA reads as TGCAGTGCTCCCGGCGTGACTAGCGGGGAAGGGACCCAGTACTTC. It translates to CSAPGVTSGEGTQYF.

The V call is TRBV5-1, the J call TRBJ1-2; 9 bases align to TRBD1. Germline lookup yields CDR1 SGHRS and CDR2 YFSETQ. V was clipped by 1 base and J by 6 bases; unmatched bases: 7. The CDR3 is made up of 15 amino acids. CDR3 protein: CASSLPYRGLDGYTF. The CDR3 DNA sequence: TGCGCCAGCAGCTTGCCATACAGGGGGCTTGATGGCTACACCTTC. Full variable domain (missing parts from reference TRBV5-1 and TRBJ1-2): KAGVTQTPRYLIKTRGQQVTLSCSPISGHRSVSWYQQTPGQGLQFLFEYFSETQRNKGNFPGRFSGRQFSNSRSEMNVSTLELGDSALYLCASSLPYRGLDGYTFGSGTRLTVV.

This clonotype was seen only a few times. The CDR3 here is CASSSRTGGDEQYF. The CDR3 DNA is TGTGCCAGCAGTTCCCGGACAGGGGGAGACGAGCAGTACTTC. The chain joins TRBV6-5 to TRBJ2-4, with TRBD1 identical over 10 bases. The J call may be in error: the DNA end matches TRBJ2-7 better. Per germline, CDR1 MNHEY and CDR2 SVGAGI. The CDR3 runs to 14 residues.

The gene calls are TRBV5-1 and TRBJ2-7, with 7 bases aligning to TRBD1. J was trimmed by 3 bases and V by 4 bases; bases with no gene match: 7. The CDR3 runs to 14 residues. Germline CDR1 is SGHRS and CDR2 is YFSETQ. CDR3 DNA sequence: TGCGCCAGCAGCCCCGGGACAGTAAACTACGAGCAGTACTTC. Translation gives CASSPGTVNYEQYF. The full variable domain, rest sourced from reference TRBV5-1 and TRBJ2-7, is KAGVTQTPRYLIKTRGQQVTLSCSPISGHRSVSWYQQTPGQGLQFLFEYFSETQRNKGNFPGRFSGRQFSNSRSEMNVSTLELGDSALYLCASSPGTVNYEQYFGPGTRLTVT.

The J gene is TRBJ1-4, the V gene TRBV13, with a tentative D call TRBD1 (6 bases). The germline V and J ends were trimmed by 4 bases and 3 bases, with 12 bases remaining between them. CDR3 length equals 15 residues. The germline gives CDR1 PRHDT, CDR2 FYEKMQ (reference sequence). The CDR3 bases are TGTGCCAGCAGCTCCCCGGGACACTCTAATGAAAAACTGTTTTTT. Translation: CASSSPGHSNEKLFF.

The rearrangement uses TRBV11-2 and TRBJ2-7; D is unclear. Between the trimmed V and J ends, which lost 6 bases and 4 bases, there was a span of 13 bases. This CDR3 has 13 residues. CDR1 and CDR2 (germline): SGHAT, FQNNGV. DNA of the CDR3: TGTGCCAGCAGGTCCCTGCCCCGTTACGAGCAGTACTTC. As protein: CASRSLPRYEQYF.

The chain uses TRBV15 and TRBJ2-3; D call uncertain. The CDR3 is 14 residues long. Germline V gives CDR1 LNHNV, CDR2 YYDKDF (reference sequence). V gave up 2 bases and J gave up 1 base, with 7 bases separating them. CDR3 protein: CATSRSRRTDTQYF. The CDR3 nucleotides are TGTGCCACCAGCAGAAGCCGGCGCACAGATACGCAGTATTTT.

The chain links TRBV20-1 to TRBJ1-4; D is perhaps TRBD1 (6 bases). The germline CDR1 and CDR2 sequences are DFQATT and SNEGSKA (reference sequence). The CDR3 loop spans 11 amino acids. Trimming removed 2 bases at V and 12 bases at J, with 10 bases between. CDR3 residues: CSARTGRELFF. The CDR3 region has the DNA TGCAGTGCTAGAACAGGGAGGGAACTGTTTTTT.

A few counts support this clonotype. CDR3 in DNA: TGCAGCGTTGAATGGGGGGGGACAAGCACAGATACGCAGTATTTT. Protein: CSVEWGGTSTDTQYF. The V gene is TRBV29-1, the J gene TRBJ2-3, with a possible D match to TRBD2 (7 bases). The CDR3 covers 15 residues. The V gene lost 2 bases and the J gene lost 0 bases, with 12 bases spanning the gap. Per germline, CDR1 SQVTM and CDR2 ANQGSEA.

This clonotype came up a few times. The gene calls are TRBV29-1 and TRBJ1-4; the D gene is possibly TRBD1 (6 bases). CDR3 length equals 17 residues. Trimming took off 4 bases at V and 5 bases at J, with 23 bases between the two ends. Per the germline V gene, CDR1 is SQVTM and CDR2 is ANQGSEA. CDR3 amino acids: CSVGVPGQRNENEKLFF. In DNA form, the CDR3 reads TGCAGCGTTGGGGTCCCAGGACAGCGAAACGAAAATGAAAAACTGTTTTTT.

This clonotype was counted ten times or more. The rearrangement joins TRBV4-1 to TRBJ2-5; D might be TRBD2 (7 bases). Trimming took off 1 base at V and 4 bases at J, with 16 bases between the two ends. From germline, CDR1 is MGHRA and CDR2 YSYEKL. The CDR3 has 16 residues. This CDR3 is CASSQGDGGRRETQYF. DNA for the CDR3: TGCGCCAGCAGCCAAGGGGACGGGGGGCGAAGAGAGACCCAGTACTTC.

The chain carries TRBV5-1 and TRBJ2-7; 8 nucleotides line up with TRBD1. Near its end, the DNA agrees better with TRBJ2-1, so the J call may be wrong. This CDR3 has 15 amino acids. CDR1 is SGHRS, CDR2 YFSETQ, per germline. Written as DNA, the CDR3 is TGCGCCAGCAGCTTGGCCCAGGGGGCAGGGAGTGAGCAGTTCTTC. It is translated as CASSLAQGAGSEQFF.

The CDR3: CSISGRSSYNEQFF. The CDR3 bases are TGCAGCATTAGCGGGAGGAGCTCCTACAATGAGCAGTTCTTC. This chain uses TRBV20-1 with TRBJ2-1, with 10 bases lining up with TRBD2. CDR3 length: 14 residues. The V gene's germline CDR1 is DFQATT and CDR2 SNEGSKA (reference sequence).